This T cell receptor beta chain was identified during a study of shared clonotypes between healthy human individuals. This clone was counted between two and nine times. Clones were sequenced by immunoSEQ multiplex PCR, and TCRdb holds only the in-frame ones, with some missing. In the table there are 780,000 or so clones, around 70% of which are singletons. The CDR3 contains 13 residues. Germline CDR1 and CDR2: SGHAT and FQNNGV. V lost 6 bases, J lost 6 bases, and 13 bases lay in between. The chain couples TRBV11-2 to TRBJ2-3; D is ambiguous. Sequenced input: memory CD4+ T cells sorted from blood. Sample subset: CD45RA-negative fraction. The clonotype originates from a woman aged 25 to 39 in good health. CDR3 nucleotide sequence: TGTGCCAGCAGTAGGAGTTTAACCGATACGCAGTATTTT. It is translated as CASSRSLTDTQYF.